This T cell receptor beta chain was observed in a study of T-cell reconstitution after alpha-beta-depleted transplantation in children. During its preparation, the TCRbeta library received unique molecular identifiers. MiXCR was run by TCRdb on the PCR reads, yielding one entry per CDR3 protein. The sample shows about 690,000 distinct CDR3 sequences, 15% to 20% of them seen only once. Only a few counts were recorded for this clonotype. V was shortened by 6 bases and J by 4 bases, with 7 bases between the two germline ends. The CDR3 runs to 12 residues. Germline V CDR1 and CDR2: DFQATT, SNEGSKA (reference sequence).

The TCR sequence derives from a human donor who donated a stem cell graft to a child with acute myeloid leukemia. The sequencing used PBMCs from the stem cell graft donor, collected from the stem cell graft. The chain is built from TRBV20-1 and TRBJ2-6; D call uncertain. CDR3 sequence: CSAPWGANVLTF. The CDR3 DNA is TGCAGTGCCCCGTGGGGGGCCAACGTCCTGACTTTC.